This entry is about one TCR beta chain. The CDR3 is 14 amino acids. V was shortened by 7 bases and J by 3 bases, with 13 bases between the two germline ends. Germline CDR1 and CDR2: LNHDA and SQIVND (reference sequence). This record belongs to a study of T cells in Graves' hyperthyroidism and ophthalmopathy. Background on the study: Peripheral blood was taken when the disease was first diagnosed, before any treatment began.

Researchers took RNA transcripts and amplified the TCR beta CDR3 regions from them. A set of HTBI primers served as the primers for a first-round RT-PCR of the TCR CDR3. TCRdb reprocessed the multiplex PCR reads via MiXCR and lists one record per CDR3 protein. The profile shows about 260,000 distinct CDR3 sequences, roughly 15% of them singletons. Sequencing was performed on blood. This TCR was recovered from a young woman with Graves' ophthalmopathy. The chain uses TRBV19 and TRBJ2-1, with D perhaps matching TRBD1 (6 bases). CDR3: CASNTGDNYNEQFF. For the CDR3, the DNA is TGTGCCAGTAATACCGGGGACAACTACAATGAGCAGTTCTTC.